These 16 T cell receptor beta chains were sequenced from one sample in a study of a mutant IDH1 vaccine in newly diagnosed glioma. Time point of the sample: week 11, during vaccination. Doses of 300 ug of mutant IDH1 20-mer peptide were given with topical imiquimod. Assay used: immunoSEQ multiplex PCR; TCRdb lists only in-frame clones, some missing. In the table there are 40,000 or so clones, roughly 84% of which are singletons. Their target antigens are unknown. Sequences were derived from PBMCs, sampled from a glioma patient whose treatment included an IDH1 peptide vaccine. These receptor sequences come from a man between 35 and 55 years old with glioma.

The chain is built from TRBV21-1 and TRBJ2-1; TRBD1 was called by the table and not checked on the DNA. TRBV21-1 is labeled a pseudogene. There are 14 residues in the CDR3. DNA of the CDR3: TGTGCCAGCACCGGGACAGGGGGTGCCAATGAGCAGTTCTTC. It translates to CASTGTGGANEQFF.

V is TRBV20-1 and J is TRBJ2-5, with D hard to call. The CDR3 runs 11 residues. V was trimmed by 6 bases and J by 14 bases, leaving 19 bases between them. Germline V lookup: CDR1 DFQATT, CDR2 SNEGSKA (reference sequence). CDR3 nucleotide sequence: TGCAGTGCCAGACCCGGTCCCCGACCTTACTTC. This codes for CSARPGPRPYF.

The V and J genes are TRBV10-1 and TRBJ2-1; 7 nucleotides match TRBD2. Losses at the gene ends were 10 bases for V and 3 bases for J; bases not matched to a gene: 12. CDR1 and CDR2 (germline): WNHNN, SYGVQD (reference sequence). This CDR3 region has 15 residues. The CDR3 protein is CATLQGTTLYNEQFF. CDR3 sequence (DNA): TGCGCCACCCTACAAGGGACTACTCTCTACAATGAGCAGTTCTTC.

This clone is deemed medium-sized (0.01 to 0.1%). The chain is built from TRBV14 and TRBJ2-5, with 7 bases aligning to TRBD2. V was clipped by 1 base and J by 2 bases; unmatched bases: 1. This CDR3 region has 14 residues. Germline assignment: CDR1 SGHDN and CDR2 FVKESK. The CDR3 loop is CASSQAAGQETQYF. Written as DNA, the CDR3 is TGTGCCAGCAGCCAAGCAGCGGGGCAAGAGACCCAGTACTTC.

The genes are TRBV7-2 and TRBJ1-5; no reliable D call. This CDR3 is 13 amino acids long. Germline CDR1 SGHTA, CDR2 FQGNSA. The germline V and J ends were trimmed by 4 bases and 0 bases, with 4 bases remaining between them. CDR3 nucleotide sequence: TGTGCCAGCAGCTCCTTTAGCAATCAGCCCCAGCATTTT. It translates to CASSSFSNQPQHF. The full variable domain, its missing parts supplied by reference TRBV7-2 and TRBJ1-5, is GAGVSQSPSNKVTEKGKDVELRCDPISGHTALYWYRQSLGQGLEFLIYFQGNSAPDKSGLPSDRFSAERTGGSVSTLTIQRTQQEDSAVYLCASSSFSNQPQHFGDGTRLSIL.

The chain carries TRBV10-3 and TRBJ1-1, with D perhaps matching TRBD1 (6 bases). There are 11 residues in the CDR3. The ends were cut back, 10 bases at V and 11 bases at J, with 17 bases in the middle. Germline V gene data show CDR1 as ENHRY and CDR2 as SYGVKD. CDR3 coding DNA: TGTGCCACACGGGGGACAATCACGGCTTTCTTT. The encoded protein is CATRGTITAFF.

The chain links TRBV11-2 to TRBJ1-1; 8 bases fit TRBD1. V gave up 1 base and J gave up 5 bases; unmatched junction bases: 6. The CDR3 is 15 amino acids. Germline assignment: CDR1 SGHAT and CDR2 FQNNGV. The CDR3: CASSLVEDRVTEAFF. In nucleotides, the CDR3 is TGTGCCAGCAGCTTAGTAGAGGACAGGGTTACTGAAGCTTTCTTT. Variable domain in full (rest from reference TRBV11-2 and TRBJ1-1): EAGVAQSPRYKIIEKRQSVAFWCNPISGHATLYWYQQILGQGPKLLIQFQNNGVVDDSQLPKDRFSAERLKGVDSTLKIQPAKLEDSAVYLCASSLVEDRVTEAFFGQGTRLTVV.

CDR3 sequence reads: CASSFSLGANVLTF. CDR3 nucleotides: TGTGCCAGTAGTTTCAGCTTGGGGGCCAACGTCCTGACTTTC. The J gene is TRBJ2-6, the V gene TRBV19; D gene uncertain. The V gene lost 5 bases and the J gene lost 4 bases, with 9 bases spanning the gap. The V gene's germline CDR1 is LNHDA and CDR2 SQIVND (reference sequence). The CDR3 loop spans 14 amino acids.

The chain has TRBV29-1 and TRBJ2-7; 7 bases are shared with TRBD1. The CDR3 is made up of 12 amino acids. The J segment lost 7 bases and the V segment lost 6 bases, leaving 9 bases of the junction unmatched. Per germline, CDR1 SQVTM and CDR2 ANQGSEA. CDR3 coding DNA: TGCAGCGTCATTAAGGGGGCGAAGGAGCAGTACTTC. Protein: CSVIKGAKEQYF.

CDR3 DNA sequence: TGTGCCACCAGCAGAGAAGCCACAGGGGCTGGAAACACCATATATTTT. Amino acids: CATSREATGAGNTIYF. The rearrangement links TRBV15 to TRBJ1-3; 7 nucleotides line up with TRBD1. CDR1 and CDR2 from the germline V gene are LNHNV and YYDKDF (reference sequence). The CDR3 sequence is 16 residues long. V lost 0 bases, J lost 2 bases, and 4 bases stayed unmatched.

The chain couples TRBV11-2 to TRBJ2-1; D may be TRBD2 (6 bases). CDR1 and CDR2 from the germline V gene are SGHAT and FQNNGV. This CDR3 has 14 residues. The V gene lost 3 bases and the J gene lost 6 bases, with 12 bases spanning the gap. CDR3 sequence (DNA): TGTGCCAGCAGCTTTTACGGGACTCTCAATGAGCAGTTCTTC. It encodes CASSFYGTLNEQFF.

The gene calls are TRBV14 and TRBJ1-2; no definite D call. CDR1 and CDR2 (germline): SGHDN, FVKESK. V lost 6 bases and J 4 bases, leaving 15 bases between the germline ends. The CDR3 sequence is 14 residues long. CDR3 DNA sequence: TGTGCCAGCAGGCTGACGACGGAACCCTATGGCTACACCTTC. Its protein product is CASRLTTEPYGYTF.

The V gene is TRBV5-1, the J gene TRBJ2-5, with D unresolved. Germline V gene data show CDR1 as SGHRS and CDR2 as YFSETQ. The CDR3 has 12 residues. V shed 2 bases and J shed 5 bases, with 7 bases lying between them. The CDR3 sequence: CASSFSTETQYF. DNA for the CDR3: TGCGCCAGCAGCTTTTCCACGGAGACCCAGTACTTC.

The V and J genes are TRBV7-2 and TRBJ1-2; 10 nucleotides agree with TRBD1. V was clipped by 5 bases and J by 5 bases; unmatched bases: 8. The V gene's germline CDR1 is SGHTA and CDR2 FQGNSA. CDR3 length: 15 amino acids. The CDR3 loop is CASSLPDRGVYGYTF. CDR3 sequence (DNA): TGTGCCAGCAGCCTTCCGGACAGGGGGGTATATGGCTACACCTTC.

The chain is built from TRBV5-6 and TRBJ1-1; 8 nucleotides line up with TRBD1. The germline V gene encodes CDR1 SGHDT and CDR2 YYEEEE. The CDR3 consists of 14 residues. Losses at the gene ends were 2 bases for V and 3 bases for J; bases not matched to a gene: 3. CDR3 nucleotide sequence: TGTGCCAGCAGCTTCCAGGGGGCAGACACTGAAGCTTTCTTT. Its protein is CASSFQGADTEAFF.

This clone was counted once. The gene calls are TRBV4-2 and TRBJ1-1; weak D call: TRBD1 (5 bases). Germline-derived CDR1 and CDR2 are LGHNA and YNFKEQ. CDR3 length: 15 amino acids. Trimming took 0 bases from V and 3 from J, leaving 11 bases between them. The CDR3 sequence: CASSQDVGVDTEAFF. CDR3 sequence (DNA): TGTGCCAGCAGCCAAGATGTAGGGGTAGACACTGAAGCTTTCTTT.